Listed below are T cell receptor beta chains from one sample, sequenced in a study of cytomegalovirus exposure and HLA in healthy donors. Produced via immunoSEQ multiplex PCR; TCRdb's table is partial and in-frame only. The data hold around 100,000 clones, with roughly 77% observed a single time. The sequenced sample consisted of PBMCs. These receptor sequences come from a woman aged 45-59 years in good health and CMV-seropositive. CDR3s leave out the opening cysteine and the closing phenylalanine or tryptophan. A clone size is listed for some rows: how often the clone was seen (once, few, many), or a class if it is expanded.

v_gene,len,abundance,CDR3aa
TRBV7-6,14,-,ASSLGPPGHTDTQY
TRBV2,11,-,ASKRGSTDTQY
TRBV6-1,15,once,ASSEDVRRGRVRGYT
TRBV6-5,12,-,ASSRGTGPYGYT
TRBV6-1,10,-,ASGQTEYGYT
TRBV11-3,11,-,ASSLRGGETQY
TRBV15,13,-,ATSRAGTGVGEAF
TRBV9,13,-,ASSVSDRDSYEQY
TRBV21-1,20,few,ASGGDRGWEGPPQWANYGYT
TRBV9,12,-,ASSVDPGYNEQF
TRBV9,12,-,ASSVAETHYEQY
TRBV27,16,-,ASRPDSFNSSYNSPLH
TRBV5-1,15,-,ASSHPFFQGVPDTQY
TRBV18,15,-,ASSPAGRTSGANVLT
TRBV7-9,14,few,ASSLETGLAGNEQY
TRBV6-5,12,-,ASSGTGGTGELF
TRBV27,13,-,ASSLGQGSNQPQH
TRBV6-5,10,-,ASSEFGQEAF
TRBV18,15,-,ASSPTGSYLMNTEAF
TRBV6-5,12,once,ASRYRGTVGELF
TRBV18,11,once,ASSPFLGEPYT
TRBV19,18,-,ASSIEGTAVLSGSKNIQY
TRBV14,15,-,ASSQWEELAGLGEQF
TRBV19,13,-,ASSISGQTRSPLH
TRBV7-3,12,-,ASSPGQGPSVLT
TRBV19,12,-,ASTIPGQFGGAF
TRBV30,12,-,ASALGGVHYGYT
TRBV4-1,15,-,ASSQEKGGVPYNEQF
TRBV7-9,13,-,SSSSTSGVLYEQY
TRBV11-2,13,-,ASSLEGLASYEQY
TRBV6-1,13,-,ASSSPGQGGTEAF
TRBV6-1,13,-,ASSERDRGRYEQY
TRBV19,16,-,ASSILAGASPSYNEQF
TRBV7-9,13,-,SSSLASDGPRGAF
TRBV5-1,15,few,ASSLLLSRGTADGYT
TRBV7-2,11,-,ASSLNREETQY
TRBV7-9,12,-,ARSDWGDYNEQF
TRBV10-2,13,-,ASRSGTSAIGELF
TRBV9,12,-,ASSAAGGAYEQY
TRBV30,11,-,AWSLDSNQPQH
TRBV9,10,few,ASSTGNYGYT
TRBV4-2,16,few,ASSQDLAGGPIQETQY
TRBV29-1,11,-,SVDIQGTGELF
TRBV19,13,-,ASRPRDFDNEKLF
TRBV27,14,-,ASSLRFSVYPDTQY
TRBV2,12,few,ASSEVLAGYEQY
TRBV5-1,11,few,ASSKGARETQY
TRBV5-1,13,-,ASSGTGLVADTQY
TRBV2,12,-,ASSGTGFTDEQY
TRBV5-4,11,-,ASSSILGQGAF
TRBV27,12,-,ASSARVGSYIQY
TRBV6-1,13,-,ASSAGQGIRSPLH
TRBV29-1,12,once,SAADRGRGYEQY
TRBV7-6,13,-,ASSWRDPWKDEQF